The T cell receptor beta chain under discussion was sequenced for a study of cytomegalovirus exposure and HLA in healthy donors. This clone came up once. PCR amplification relied on 60 Vbeta primers (plus 13 Jbeta primers). Using immunoSEQ multiplex PCR, the repertoire was profiled, and TCRdb retains in-frame clones only, with some absent. Of 100,000 to 150,000 clones in the sample, around 82% were seen once. Looked up from germline, CDR1 is LNHDA and CDR2 is SQIVND (reference sequence). J gave up 6 bases and V 5 bases, and 21 bases lay outside the gene matches. This CDR3 contains 21 residues. This sequence joins TRBV19 and TRBJ2-4, with TRBD2 matching over 14 bases. Sequenced sample: PBMCs. The receptor was derived from a woman aged 40-49 years in good health and CMV-seropositive. The CDR3 spells CASSALPGTSGSPPQGNIQYF. The CDR3 DNA is TGTGCCAGTAGTGCACTCCCCGGGACTAGCGGGAGCCCACCTCAGGGAAACATTCAGTACTTC.